This TCR beta chain was recorded in a study of control samples from healthy donors and cancer patients. Repertoires were generated with immunoSEQ multiplex PCR, while TCRdb's copy carries only in-frame clones and drops some. In the table there are around 2,200 clones, 95% to 98% of which are singletons. Unmatched junction bases numbered 7, after V lost 6 bases and J lost 1 base. This CDR3 region has 15 residues. CDR1 is SNHLY and CDR2 is FYNNEI in the germline V gene. The sample was PBMCs. The chain has TRBV2 and TRBJ1-2; 8 bases map to TRBD1. The receptor comes from a man in his 70s with head and neck cancer. The CDR3 protein is CASRLGQAVNYGYTF. The CDR3 coding sequence is TGTGCCAGCAGATTGGGACAGGCCGTTAACTATGGCTACACCTTC.